This T cell receptor beta chain was found in a study of Ad26.COV2.S vaccination and SARS-CoV-2 variants. V shed 3 bases and J shed 0 bases, with 9 bases lying between them. The CDR3 length is 16 residues. The germline gives CDR1 SGHAT, CDR2 FQNNGV. Treatment defined: some 20 received Ad26.COV2.S at low or high dose, single or two shots; a few received placebo; per-sample allocation not given. Sampling occurred on day 63 after the first vaccine or placebo injection. Vaccine was an Ad26 vector expressing Wuhan-strain SARS-CoV-2 spike. Findings of the study overall: With respect to non-spike TCR breadth, vaccine and placebo recipients were similar.

In the case of this clone: Its antigen is undetermined.

Libraries were prepared by immunoSEQ multiplex PCR; TCRdb keeps only in-frame clonotypes and omits some of them. The sample gives about half a million clones, 80% to 90% of which show up once; 1.7% is in the top ten. Source: peripheral blood, taken in a trial of Ad26.COV2.S vaccine versus placebo. The origin of this receptor is a person between 18 and 60 years old who received the Ad26.COV2.S COVID-19 vaccine or a placebo. The J gene is TRBJ2-6, the V gene TRBV11-2; D is unresolved. This chain's CDR3 is CASSFGTGSGANVLTF. DNA for the CDR3: TGTGCCAGCAGCTTCGGAACGGGCTCTGGGGCCAACGTCCTGACTTTC.